The 17 T cell receptor beta chains listed next were all sequenced from one sample in a study of liver allograft versus peripheral blood T cells. Study at large: The study compared liver allograft T cell receptor repertoires against peripheral blood repertoires of liver transplant recipients.

Each CDR3 protein gets one entry after TCRdb re-called the reads with MiXCR. The sample carries roughly 3,900 distinct CDR3 sequences, 15% to 20% recorded once. All receptors derive from a human patient who had a liver transplant. The graft donor may have contributed some T cells.

By share of the sample, this clonotype is medium-sized. The chain recombines TRBV20-1 with TRBJ2-7; TRBD2 agrees at 7 bases. Germline values: CDR1 DFQATT, CDR2 SNEGSKA (reference sequence). After removal of 0 bases from V and 3 bases from J, the junction contained 5 bases not matched to a gene. This CDR3 spans 14 amino acids. The CDR3 coding sequence is TGCAGTGCTAGAGATTTGAGGACTAGCTACGAGCAGTACTTC. It specifies CSARDLRTSYEQYF.

This clonotype was observed a handful of times. V usage is TRBV2 and J usage is TRBJ2-7, with 9 positions matching TRBD2. Germline V gives CDR1 SNHLY, CDR2 FYNNEI. With 0 bases clipped from V and 3 bases from J, the junction kept 9 bases outside the gene matches. CDR3 size: 17 residues. CDR3 coding DNA: TGTGCCAGCAGTGAAGCTAGCGGGGGCCTTTCCGACTACGAGCAGTACTTC. It specifies CASSEASGGLSDYEQYF.

The chain has TRBV3-1 and TRBJ2-1; D is unclear. Germline V lookup: CDR1 LGHDT, CDR2 YNNKEL (reference sequence). V dropped 0 bases and J dropped 2 bases, with 8 bases sitting between them. The CDR3 runs to 15 residues. Here the CDR3 reads CASSQDLSAYNEQFF. The CDR3 DNA sequence: TGTGCCAGCAGCCAAGACCTATCCGCCTACAATGAGCAGTTCTTC.

This clonotype was recorded once. CDR3 DNA: TGCGCCAGCACCCTGACAGGGATCACAGATACGCAGTATTTT. Its translation is CASTLTGITDTQYF. The chain recombines TRBV10-2 with TRBJ2-3; TRBD1 matches at 7 bases. The CDR3 runs 14 residues. Looked up from germline, CDR1 is WSHSY and CDR2 is SAAADI. Trimming cost V 7 bases and J 2 bases; bases outside gene matches: 6.

By share, this clonotype counts as large. J is TRBJ1-4 and V is TRBV19, with a weak D call TRBD1 (5 bases). This CDR3 contains 18 residues. CDR1 LNHDA and CDR2 SQIVND come from the germline V gene (reference sequence). Between the trimmed V and J ends, which lost 6 bases and 0 bases, there was a span of 20 bases. CDR3 sequence (DNA): TGTGCCAGTAGGCCACTCGTGGGAGGAGGGGCAACTAATGAAAAACTGTTTTTT. This gives the protein CASRPLVGGGATNEKLFF.

In its sample, this clonotype is medium-sized. V usage is TRBV19 and J usage is TRBJ1-2; 7 bases agree with TRBD1. The V segment lost 3 bases and the J segment 8 bases; nucleotides outside the gene matches: 15. Germline V CDR1 and CDR2: LNHDA, SQIVND (reference sequence). CDR3 size: 16 residues. CDR3: CASSILLGGQGEGYTF. Here the CDR3 DNA reads TGTGCCAGTAGTATCTTGTTGGGCGGGCAGGGGGAAGGCTACACCTTC.

This clonotype was observed many times. This chain connects TRBV20-1 to TRBJ2-1, with 7 bases matching TRBD2. The germline V gene encodes CDR1 DFQATT and CDR2 SNEGSKA (reference sequence). After removal of 3 bases from V and 9 bases from J, the junction contained 11 bases not matched to a gene. The CDR3 totals 14 residues. The CDR3 region is CSASPSGTVGEQFF. Written as DNA, the CDR3 is TGCAGTGCTAGTCCTAGCGGAACCGTGGGTGAGCAGTTCTTC.

This clonotype is classed as medium-sized. The chain recombines TRBV11-2 with TRBJ1-6; D is ambiguous. Trimming stripped 3 bases from V and 0 bases from J, with 12 bases between. CDR3 length: 17 residues. The V gene's germline CDR1 is SGHAT and CDR2 FQNNGV. CDR3: CASSFRETSSYNSPLHF. The DNA for the CDR3 is TGTGCCAGCAGCTTTCGGGAGACGAGCTCCTATAATTCACCCCTCCACTTT.

In its sample, this clonotype ranks as medium-sized. The chain has TRBV6-5 and TRBJ2-7; TRBD1 is a possible D gene (5 bases). Trimming took 7 bases from V and 3 from J, leaving 13 bases between them. This CDR3 has 13 amino acids. The germline gives CDR1 MNHEY, CDR2 SVGAGI. The CDR3 loop reads CASTPGHSYEQYF. Here the CDR3 DNA reads TGTGCCAGCACCCCTGGACACAGCTACGAGCAGTACTTC.

Many counts were recorded for this clonotype. V and J are TRBV30 and TRBJ1-5; no definite D call. Trimming took off 0 bases at V and 4 bases at J, with 7 bases between the two ends. Germline CDR1 and CDR2: GTSNPN and SVGIG (reference sequence). CDR3 size: 13 residues. CDR3 sequence reads: CAWSVTLNQPQHF. The CDR3 DNA reads TGTGCCTGGAGTGTGACGTTAAATCAGCCCCAGCATTTT.

This clonotype is medium-sized in the sample. V and J are TRBV20-1 and TRBJ1-1; D is undetermined. Germline CDR1 is DFQATT and CDR2 is SNEGSKA (reference sequence). The CDR3 is made up of 11 amino acids. V gave up 8 bases and J gave up 0 bases, with 7 bases separating them. The CDR3: CSTGMNTEAFF. Written as DNA, the CDR3 is TGCAGTACCGGGATGAACACTGAAGCTTTCTTT.

About this clonotype itself: This may stem from a read error, because a much larger clone lies one nucleotide away. The rearrangement uses TRBV12-3 or TRBV12-4 and TRBJ1-5; possibly TRBD1 for D (6 bases). This CDR3 is 14 amino acids long. V dropped 4 bases and J dropped 11 bases, with 18 bases sitting between them. The CDR3 coding sequence is TGTGCCAGCAGTTACGGGCAGGGGTCTACAACCCAGCATTTT. Its protein product is CASSYGQGSTTQHF.

The chain combines TRBV3-1 with TRBJ1-5; D gene uncertain. The CDR3 contains 12 residues. Germline V lookup: CDR1 LGHDT, CDR2 YNNKEL (reference sequence). V lost 1 base to trimming and J lost 6 bases, with 4 bases between them. In DNA, the CDR3 is TGTGCCAGCAGCCAAGCGAGTCAGCCCCAGCATTTT. Translated: CASSQASQPQHF.

In its sample, this clonotype is medium-sized (0.01 to 0.1%). The genes are TRBV12-5 and TRBJ2-7; 8 bases match TRBD1. This CDR3 is 13 amino acids long. The germline gives CDR1 LGHNT, CDR2 FRNRAP. With 5 bases clipped from V and 3 bases from J, the junction kept 3 bases outside the gene matches. This CDR3 is CASGKDRGYEQYF. CDR3 nucleotides: TGTGCTAGTGGTAAAGACAGGGGCTACGAGCAGTACTTC.

This clonotype is deemed medium-sized. The rearrangement joins TRBV6-1 to TRBJ1-5, with D tentatively TRBD1 (5 bases). The germline V gene encodes CDR1 MNHNS and CDR2 SASEGT. The CDR3 length is 14 residues. Trimming removed 2 bases at V and 7 bases at J, with 12 bases between. The CDR3 DNA reads as TGTGCCAGCAGTGAACCCAGGGATCACCAGCCCCAGCATTTT. It specifies CASSEPRDHQPQHF.

By proportion, this clonotype is medium-sized. V and J are TRBV28 and TRBJ2-7, with no clear D. V was cut by 1 base and J by 5 bases, with 9 bases left in between. Germline CDR1 and CDR2: MDHEN and SYDVKM. This CDR3 contains 13 residues. This CDR3 reads CASSLSVAHEQYF. DNA for the CDR3: TGTGCCAGCAGTTTATCTGTGGCCCACGAGCAGTACTTC.

In its sample, this clonotype was seen many times. The chain is built from TRBV27 and TRBJ1-2; D possibly corresponds to TRBD1 (5 bases). Germline assignment: CDR1 MNHEY and CDR2 SMNVEV (reference sequence). V lost 5 bases and J 2 bases, leaving 12 bases between the germline ends. The CDR3 consists of 14 residues. The CDR3 coding sequence is TGTGCCAGCAGTCCCGGGACGTTAAACTATGGCTACACCTTC. The encoded protein is CASSPGTLNYGYTF.